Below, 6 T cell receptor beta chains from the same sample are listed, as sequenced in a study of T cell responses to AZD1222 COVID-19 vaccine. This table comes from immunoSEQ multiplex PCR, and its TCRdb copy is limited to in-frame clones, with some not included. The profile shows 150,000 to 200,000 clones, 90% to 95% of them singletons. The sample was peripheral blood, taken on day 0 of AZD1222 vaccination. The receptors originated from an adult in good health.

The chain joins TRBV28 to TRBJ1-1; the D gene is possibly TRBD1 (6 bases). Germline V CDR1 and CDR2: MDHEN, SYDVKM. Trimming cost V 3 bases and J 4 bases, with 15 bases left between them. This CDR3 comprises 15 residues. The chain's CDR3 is CASSFGGGAGTEAFF. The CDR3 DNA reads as TGTGCCAGCAGTTTTGGGGGGGGCGCGGGCACTGAAGCTTTCTTT.

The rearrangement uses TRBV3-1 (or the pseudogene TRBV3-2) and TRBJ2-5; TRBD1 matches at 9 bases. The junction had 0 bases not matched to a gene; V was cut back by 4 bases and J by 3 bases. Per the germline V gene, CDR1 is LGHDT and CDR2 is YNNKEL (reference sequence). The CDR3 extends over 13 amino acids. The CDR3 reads CASSRQGEETQYF. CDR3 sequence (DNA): TGTGCCAGCAGCCGACAGGGGGAAGAGACCCAGTACTTC.

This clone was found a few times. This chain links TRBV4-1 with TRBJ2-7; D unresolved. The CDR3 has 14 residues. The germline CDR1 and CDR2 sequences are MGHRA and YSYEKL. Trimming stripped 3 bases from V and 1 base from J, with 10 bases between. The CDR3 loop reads CASSQPTQSYEQYF. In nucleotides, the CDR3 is TGCGCCAGCAGCCAGCCTACTCAATCCTACGAGCAGTACTTC.

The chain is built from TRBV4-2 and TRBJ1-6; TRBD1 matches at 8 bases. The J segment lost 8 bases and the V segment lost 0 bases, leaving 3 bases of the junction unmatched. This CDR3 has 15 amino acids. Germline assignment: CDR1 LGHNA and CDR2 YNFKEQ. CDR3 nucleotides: TGTGCCAGCAGCCAAGAGCAGGGGGCGGATTCACCCCTCCACTTT. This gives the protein CASSQEQGADSPLHF.

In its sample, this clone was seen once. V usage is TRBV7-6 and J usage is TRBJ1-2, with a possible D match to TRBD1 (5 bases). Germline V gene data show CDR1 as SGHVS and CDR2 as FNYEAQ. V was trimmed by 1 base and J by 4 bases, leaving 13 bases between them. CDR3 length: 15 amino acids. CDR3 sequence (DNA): TGTGCCAGCAGCTTAGATGCAGGGCCCCTCTATGGCTACACCTTC. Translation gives CASSLDAGPLYGYTF.

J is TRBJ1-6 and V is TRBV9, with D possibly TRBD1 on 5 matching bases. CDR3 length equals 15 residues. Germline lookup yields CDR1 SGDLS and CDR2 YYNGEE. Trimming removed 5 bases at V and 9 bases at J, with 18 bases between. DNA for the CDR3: TGTGCCAGCAGTCCACCCGGCAGGGAGGCTTCACCCCTCCACTTT. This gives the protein CASSPPGREASPLHF.